The text below deals with one T cell receptor (beta chain). This sample is part of a study of CD8 T cells in ankylosing spondylitis. Germline V gene lookup returns CDR1 DFQATT and CDR2 SNEGSKA (reference sequence). There are 14 residues in the CDR3. V was clipped by 6 bases and J by 0 bases; unmatched bases: 8. TCRdb re-analysed the 5' RACE reads in MiXCR, keeping a single row per CDR3 protein. The sample holds approximately 300,000 distinct CDR3 sequences; less than 25% are singletons and the top ten take 3% to 4%. The chain couples TRBV20-1 to TRBJ2-7, with 7 bases matching TRBD2. This clonotype originated in a female donor with ankylosing spondylitis or in good health (not recorded which). Input material: blood, either unsorted or a sorted T cell fraction (not recorded which). The CDR3 DNA is TGCAGTGCAAAGAGCGGGGTAAGCTCCTACGAGCAGTACTTC. Amino acids: CSAKSGVSSYEQYF.